The 29 T cell receptor beta chains reported below all come from one sample, sequenced in a study of spatial heterogeneity in lung cancer. TCRdb reanalysed the 5' RACE reads using MiXCR and keeps one entry per CDR3 protein. The repertoire consists of about 61,000 distinct CDR3 sequences, with 6.3% occurring once and the leading ten covering roughly 15%. Time point: sample taken at primary tumor resection. This sample comprised PBMCs, obtained at surgery. The source is a female donor with early-stage non-small cell lung cancer.

The V call is TRBV5-1, the J call TRBJ1-1; 9 nucleotides align to TRBD1. There are 16 residues in the CDR3. Trimming took 1 base from V and 3 from J; bases not matched to a gene: 7. CDR1 is SGHRS and CDR2 is YFSETQ in the germline V gene. The CDR3 loop is CASSLLVRTGDTEAFF. DNA for the CDR3: TGCGCCAGCAGCTTGTTGGTACGGACAGGGGACACTGAAGCTTTCTTT. Drawing the rest from reference TRBV5-1 and TRBJ1-1, the complete variable domain is KAGVTQTPRYLIKTRGQQVTLSCSPISGHRSVSWYQQTPGQGLQFLFEYFSETQRNKGNFPGRFSGRQFSNSRSEMNVSTLELGDSALYLCASSLLVRTGDTEAFFGQGTRLTVV.

The chain recombines TRBV30 with TRBJ2-4; D is perhaps TRBD2 (5 bases). V gave up 4 bases and J gave up 8 bases, with 9 bases separating them. CDR3 length: 11 residues. Per the germline V gene, CDR1 is GTSNPN and CDR2 is SVGIG (reference sequence). The CDR3 DNA is TGTGCCTGGACCCAAGCGGACATTCAGTACTTC. Residues: CAWTQADIQYF.

J is TRBJ2-7 and V is TRBV20-1; TRBD1 matches at 9 bases. V dropped 3 bases and J dropped 4; count of bases not matched to a gene: 7. This CDR3 has 14 residues. Germline lookup yields CDR1 DFQATT and CDR2 SNEGSKA (reference sequence). CDR3 loop: CSASLGQGAYEQYV. In DNA form, the CDR3 reads TGCAGTGCTAGCTTGGGACAGGGAGCGTACGAGCAGTACGTC.

This clonotype was counted between two and nine times. The chain uses TRBV12-3 or TRBV12-4 and TRBJ2-3, with 10 nucleotides matching TRBD2. The CDR3 loop spans 15 amino acids. Trimming at V came to 5 bases and at J to 6 bases, leaving 8 bases not matched to a gene. CDR3: CASSKSGGEVDTQYF. As DNA, the CDR3 is TGTGCCAGCAGTAAAAGCGGGGGGGAGGTGGATACGCAGTATTTT.

There are many counts of this clonotype. The chain employs TRBV6-5 and TRBJ2-7; TRBD2 matches at 8 bases. After removal of 6 bases from V and 5 bases from J, the junction contained 6 bases not matched to a gene. Germline CDR1 and CDR2: MNHEY and SVGAGI. CDR3 length: 13 residues. The CDR3 DNA reads as TGTGCCAGCAGGATGACGGGGGGGCACGAGCAGTACGTC. It encodes CASRMTGGHEQYV.

This clonotype turned up a few times. This chain connects TRBV6-1 to TRBJ1-5, with D possibly TRBD1 on 6 matching bases. The CDR3 consists of 14 residues. CDR1 and CDR2 (germline): MNHNS, SASEGT. Deletions cut 5 bases from V and 5 bases from J, with 13 bases between. CDR3 sequence reads: CASSSQRGDQPQHF. CDR3 bases: TGTGCCAGCAGTTCCCAGAGGGGGGATCAGCCCCAGCATTTT.

The chain combines TRBV29-1 with TRBJ1-1; no definite D call. This CDR3 is 13 amino acids long. CDR1 is SQVTM, CDR2 ANQGSEA, per germline. The V end lost 6 bases, the J end lost 1 base, and 12 bases lay between the germline ends. As DNA, the CDR3 is TGCAGCGTCTTCGGACTCTCGAACACTGAAGCTTTCTTT. It is translated as CSVFGLSNTEAFF.

This clonotype was observed many times. The V gene is TRBV19, the J gene TRBJ1-2; no clear D. This CDR3 has 15 amino acids. V was clipped by 3 bases and J by 2 bases, with 13 bases between them. Germline CDR1 reads LNHDA; CDR2 reads SQIVND (reference sequence). Here the CDR3 reads CASSIATDGNYGYTF. The CDR3 nucleotides read TGTGCCAGTAGTATCGCAACGGACGGGAACTATGGCTACACCTTC.

This clonotype was counted ten times or more. The CDR3, as DNA: TGTGCCAGCAGTAAATACTGGGATCAGCCCCAGCATTTT. This gives the protein CASSKYWDQPQHF. V gene TRBV6-5 combines with J gene TRBJ1-5; D gene ambiguous. The germline gives CDR1 MNHEY, CDR2 SVGAGI. Trimming cost V 5 bases and J 5 bases, with 10 bases left between them. CDR3 length: 13 residues.

This clonotype was detected ten times or more. The rearrangement uses TRBV7-2 and TRBJ2-3; TRBD2 aligns across 10 bases. V shed 4 bases and J 1 base; nucleotides not matched to a gene: 2. The germline gives CDR1 SGHTA, CDR2 FQGNSA. There are 15 residues in the CDR3. CDR3 in amino acids: CASSSSGGRTDTQYF. The DNA for the CDR3 is TGTGCCAGCAGCTCTAGCGGGGGACGCACAGATACGCAGTATTTT.

J is TRBJ2-7 and V is TRBV7-9, with a possible D match to TRBD2 (6 bases). V gave up 5 bases and J gave up 4 bases, with 12 bases separating them. Germline assignment: CDR1 SEHNR and CDR2 FQNEAQ (reference sequence). CDR3 length: 13 amino acids. The chain's CDR3 is CASSPGLLYEQYV. In nucleotides, the CDR3 is TGTGCCAGCAGCCCGGGACTTCTGTACGAGCAGTACGTC.

The chain joins TRBV11-3 to TRBJ2-2; D is perhaps TRBD1 (6 bases). V dropped 5 bases and J dropped 1 base, with 14 bases sitting between them. The CDR3 spans 16 residues. Germline CDR1 is SGHNT and CDR2 is YENEEA. The CDR3 DNA is TGTGCCAGCAGCCCGTTAGCAGGGGAGAACACCGGGGAGCTGTTTTTT. Translation: CASSPLAGENTGELFF.

This clonotype was detected ten times or more. The chain employs TRBV7-2 and TRBJ2-5, with 9 bases that match TRBD2. The V gene end was trimmed by 5 bases and the J gene end by 4 bases; junction bases not matched to a gene: 5. The germline CDR1 and CDR2 sequences are SGHTA and FQGNSA. The CDR3 contains 14 residues. CDR3 in amino acids: CASSPGTSRETQYF. In DNA form, the CDR3 reads TGTGCCAGCAGCCCCGGGACTAGCAGAGAGACCCAGTACTTC.

Ten or more counts support this clonotype. The rearrangement links TRBV12-3 or TRBV12-4 to TRBJ2-1, with D uncertain. The CDR3 sequence is 11 residues long. Between the trimmed V and J ends, which lost 4 bases and 7 bases, there was a span of 5 bases. This CDR3 is CASSSRNEQFF. The CDR3 nucleotides are TGTGCCAGCAGTTCTAGGAATGAGCAGTTCTTC.

The gene calls are TRBV28 and TRBJ1-1; D ambiguous. Per the germline V gene, CDR1 is MDHEN and CDR2 is SYDVKM. V shed 2 bases and J shed 8 bases, with 15 bases lying between them. CDR3 size: 14 residues. As DNA, the CDR3 is TGTGCCAGCAGTTTACTTGGCCTCTCGAGGGAAGCTTTCTTT. Translated, it gives CASSLLGLSREAFF.

This clonotype was found a few times. The chain carries TRBV7-9 and TRBJ2-7, with TRBD2 matching 12 bases. Germline loops: CDR1 SEHNR, CDR2 FQNEAQ (reference sequence). V was pared by 4 bases and J by 0 bases, with 7 bases of the junction left unmatched. The length of the CDR3 is 17 residues. In DNA form, the CDR3 reads TGTGCCAGCAGCTCGCCGGGACTAGCGGGTTCCTCCTACGAGCAGTACTTC. Amino acids: CASSSPGLAGSSYEQYF.

The chain is built from TRBV2 and TRBJ2-7, with no clear D. The CDR3 is made up of 15 amino acids. Trimming cost V 0 bases and J 3 bases, with 12 bases left between them. The germline gives CDR1 SNHLY, CDR2 FYNNEI. CDR3 sequence reads: CASSEAPGSFYEQYV. CDR3 coding DNA: TGTGCCAGCAGTGAAGCCCCGGGTTCCTTCTACGAGCAGTACGTC.

The gene calls are TRBV5-1 and TRBJ1-4; 7 bases fit TRBD1. Germline trimming cut 4 bases from V and 6 bases from J; bases unmatched to any gene: 9. Germline CDR1 and CDR2: SGHRS and YFSETQ. The length of the CDR3 is 15 residues. The CDR3 DNA is TGCGCCAGCAGCCCACAGGGGCGACAGGATGAAAAACTGTTTTTT. This encodes CASSPQGRQDEKLFF.

This clonotype was counted ten times or more. The V gene is TRBV18, the J gene TRBJ1-5; maybe TRBD1 (5 bases). The V end lost 2 bases, the J end lost 6 bases, and 11 bases lay between the germline ends. Germline V CDR1 and CDR2: KGHSH, LQKENI. The CDR3 runs 14 residues. The CDR3 sequence is CASSPSRGTQPQHF. In DNA form, the CDR3 reads TGTGCCAGCTCACCATCGAGGGGAACTCAGCCCCAGCATTTT.

The chain employs TRBV7-3 and TRBJ2-2; D remains ambiguous. V was cut by 2 bases and J by 2 bases, with 6 bases left in between. CDR3 length: 14 amino acids. Germline lookup yields CDR1 SGHTA and CDR2 FQGTGA. This CDR3 reads CASSLARNTGELFF. The CDR3 DNA follows: TGTGCCAGCAGCTTAGCTAGAAACACCGGGGAGCTGTTTTTT.

V and J are TRBV25-1 and TRBJ1-2, with 9 bases that match TRBD1. Unmatched junction bases numbered 8, after V lost 4 bases and J lost 2 bases. CDR3 length: 16 amino acids. The germline V gene has CDR1 MGHDK and CDR2 SYGVNS. CDR3 bases: TGTGCCAGCAGTGGGGTACAGGGGGCCCCCAACTATGGCTACACCTTC. Encoded protein: CASSGVQGAPNYGYTF.

This clonotype was recorded at least ten times. V is TRBV6-5 and J is TRBJ1-2, with 7 bases matching TRBD1. Germline trimming cut 2 bases from V and 0 bases from J; bases unmatched to any gene: 12. The CDR3 length is 18 residues. Germline lookup yields CDR1 MNHEY and CDR2 SVGAGI. CDR3 amino acids: CASSYQGGAGVPNYGYTF. The CDR3 DNA follows: TGTGCCAGCAGTTACCAGGGGGGGGCAGGGGTCCCTAACTATGGCTACACCTTC.

This clonotype was seen many times. The chain is built from TRBV6-5 and TRBJ2-1; 14 bases agree with TRBD2. CDR1 and CDR2 from the germline V gene are MNHEY and SVGAGI. This CDR3 comprises 17 residues. The V segment lost 2 bases and the J segment 9 bases; nucleotides outside the gene matches: 9. For the CDR3, the DNA is TGTGCCAGCAGTTACGCTTCCGGGACTAGCGGGGGAGGTGAGCAGTTCTTC. It codes for CASSYASGTSGGGEQFF.

This clonotype turned up a few times. The chain couples TRBV14 to TRBJ2-3; 14 bases line up with TRBD2. This CDR3 has 17 amino acids. The J segment lost 2 bases and the V segment lost 6 bases, leaving 7 bases of the junction unmatched. Germline CDR1 is SGHDN and CDR2 is FVKESK. This CDR3 reads CASSSGTSGGYTDTQYF. CDR3 bases: TGTGCCAGCAGTTCAGGGACTAGCGGGGGTTACACAGATACGCAGTATTTT.

This clonotype has a count of ten or more. This chain links TRBV18 with TRBJ2-1; the D gene is possibly TRBD1 (6 bases). The germline V gene encodes CDR1 KGHSH and CDR2 LQKENI. V gave up 3 bases and J gave up 0 bases, with 9 bases separating them. This CDR3 is 15 amino acids long. CDR3 in amino acids: CASSPGDNSYNEQFF. Here the CDR3 DNA reads TGTGCCAGCTCACCTGGGGACAACTCCTACAATGAGCAGTTCTTC.

This clonotype has at least ten counts. This chain joins TRBV7-9 and TRBJ1-1, with D perhaps matching TRBD1 (5 bases). Germline V gene data show CDR1 as SEHNR and CDR2 as FQNEAQ (reference sequence). V shed 1 base and J shed 10 bases, with 13 bases lying between them. The CDR3 totals 13 residues. The CDR3 DNA reads TGTGCCAGCAGCTTAGAAGACAGCTCGAGAGCTTTCTTT. It codes for CASSLEDSSRAFF.

The rearrangement joins TRBV24-1 to TRBJ1-5; D gene ambiguous. This CDR3 region has 15 residues. Germline-derived CDR1 and CDR2 are KGHDR and SFDVKD. V was clipped by 5 bases and J by 0 bases, with 10 bases between them. CDR3 sequence reads: CATSGQANSNQPQHF. Here the CDR3 DNA reads TGTGCCACCAGTGGGCAGGCCAATAGCAATCAGCCCCAGCATTTT.

This clonotype was detected many times. The chain combines TRBV28 with TRBJ1-5; no definite D call. CDR1 is MDHEN and CDR2 is SYDVKM in the germline V gene. The CDR3 totals 12 residues. The germline V and J ends were trimmed by 6 bases and 1 base, with 4 bases remaining between them. CDR3 loop: CASSQSNQPQHF. CDR3 DNA sequence: TGTGCCAGCAGCCAAAGCAATCAGCCCCAGCATTTT.

This clonotype was seen at least ten times. This sequence joins TRBV4-1 and TRBJ2-3; D may correspond to TRBD1 or TRBD2 (6 bases each). The germline gives CDR1 MGHRA, CDR2 YSYEKL. The CDR3 is made up of 17 amino acids. V lost 4 bases and J 3 bases, leaving 20 bases between the germline ends. The CDR3 reads CASSLQGGLPLTDTQYF. The CDR3 DNA follows: TGCGCCAGCAGCCTACAAGGGGGACTGCCGCTAACAGATACGCAGTATTTT.